This T cell receptor beta chain was captured in a study of cytomegalovirus exposure and HLA in healthy donors (dated by TCRdb to the late 2010s). Context from the whole study: According to an earlier analysis of several hundred of the donors, about 190 million T cells yielded 120 million or so unique TCR beta sequences and about 280 Gb of sequence data. Approximately 300 gigabases of sequencing data and around 88 million unique TCR sequences made up an early release that covered approximately 700 HLA-typed donors. The genetic ancestry cluster associated with self-reported Caucasian donors included around four fifths of the roughly 400 genotyped donors. The study aimed to test whether cataloging public T cell receptors could reveal signatures of past pathogen exposure. The study used immunosequencing to profile the T cell repertoires of hundreds of subjects and linked those repertoires to cytomegalovirus serostatus. A separate validation cohort of about 110 different subjects was used in addition to the roughly 640-subject first cohort. To predict cytomegalovirus infection status, the study brought together high-throughput TCR immunosequencing, statistical association of individual TCRs with disease status, and machine learning. In a later analysis, previously published TCR beta repertoires from several hundred donors were re-analyzed and high-resolution HLA genotyping was added so that TCR occurrence patterns could be studied. Rather than using new phenotypic data, the later analysis identified candidate immune exposures from TCR beta sequences and from how often those sequences occurred across donors. An earlier analysis of around 580 of the donors used high-throughput TCR beta sequencing to judge whether each TCR beta V gene segment behaved as functional or pseudogenic. Donor age, sex, ethnicity and CMV serostatus were compiled together with the repertoire data. In a later genetic analysis, genome-wide SNP genotypes for about three fifths of the 666 donors were used, and that subset was treated as a discovery cohort. All discovery cohort repertoires had been generated using a single sequencing platform. HLA typing covered class I and class II loci at four-digit resolution. Typing coverage varied by locus: roughly 620-640 donors for A, B, C, DRB1 and DQB1; roughly 520 for DQA1; around 610 for DPA1; approximately 490 for DPB1. Because of strong linkage in the cohort, roughly five DR-DQ haplotypes were treated as single units for association and clustering. On average, roughly 200,000 unique TCR beta nucleotide sequences were sequenced per donor among about 400 genotyped donors of the cohort, with around 19% of those sequences being non-productive.

General conclusions and limits of the study: The earlier analysis of some 560 of the donors excluded some 15 rarely observed V segments, including chromosome 9 orphons, because counts were too low. In vitro tests confirmed that three of the cytomegalovirus-associated TCR beta chains recognize cytomegalovirus antigens. Several of the top co-occurrence clusters appeared to be linked to parvovirus B19, influenza, CMV and Epstein-Barr virus, according to a later analysis. A further reported finding was that TCR beta sequences accurately predicted the HLA-A and HLA-B alleles for most subjects in the first cohort. In a later analysis, TCR association rates were found to vary across HLA loci, with the most associated TCRs seen for DRB1 alleles and the fewest for HLA-C alleles. Correlated functional status among segregating V segments might be attributable to linkage disequilibrium, but an unknown experimental factor could not be ruled out. The classifier was reported to diagnose cytomegalovirus status with high specificity and sensitivity in both the original and validation cohorts. Roughly uniform sequencing depth across donors was assumed in presence/absence analyses, although this assumption may not hold. The authors suggested that the approach could potentially be generalized to other disease states and immunological phenotypes. The study listed 170 or so TCR beta chains as associated with cytomegalovirus. For the cohort, immune exposure information was limited to CMV serostatus. Compared with equally common non-associated chains, HLA-associated TCR beta chains in a later analysis were more clonally expanded and had lower generation probabilities. Because HLA typing was unavailable for some donors at each locus, only the typed subset was used in association tests. Broadly in line with IMGT annotations, most TCR beta V segments showed up in productive rearrangements about 87% or about 30% of the time in an earlier analysis of 450 to 600 of the donors. Most TCR sequences were observed very rarely across donors, whereas some public TCRs were present in many individuals. A group of highly shared sequence variants was considered likely to be a technical artifact of the sequencing pipeline. Most CMV-associated TCR beta chains appeared to be HLA-restricted in a later analysis, and the HLA associations seemed to be driven largely by CMV exposure. An association between a missense DCLRE1C variant and V-gene and J-gene trimming of TCR beta chains was found in a later genetic analysis and replicated in an independent cohort. In this cohort, only TCR beta chains were sequenced, and detectable features were limited by the absence of alpha or paired-chain data. A later genetic analysis reported fewer N-insertions in productive TCRs among donors in an Asian-associated ancestry cluster than the roughly 700-donor mean. Assigning TCR associations to individual alleles was difficult when HLA alleles, especially DR and DQ, strongly co-occurred. A later analysis associated around 16,000 TCR beta sequences with specific HLA alleles at a false discovery rate of 0.05. Some IMGT-functional V segments, including TRBV6-2 and TRBV6-3, could not be distinguished by the 87-base-pair reads and were therefore excluded.

The cohort comprised 666 healthy bone marrow donors. At the time of sampling, every cohort member was nominally healthy, though immune exposures that went unrecorded were likely present. The donor tested CMV seronegative, placing the donor among the 300 to 450 seronegative members of the cohort. A peripheral blood sample was provided by each donor, and peripheral blood mononuclear cells were used for TCR beta sequencing. Genomic DNA extraction from the blood cell samples was performed with the Qiagen DNeasy Blood Extraction Kit. Details on this clone: Its antigen has not been determined. No quality values exist for individual bases; no much larger clone is one base distant.

V is reduced by 1 base and J by 3 bases, leaving a spacing of 10 bases between them. CDR1 and CDR2 were assigned from the germline V gene as SGHVS and FQNEAQ. Its CDR3 holds 14 amino acids, cysteine through phenylalanine. Only the CDR3 DNA stays, 42 bases, in frame from base 1. Library preparation used the immunoSEQ multiplex PCR assay. For the multiplex PCR, a mixture combining 60 forward primers for TCR Vbeta segments and 13 reverse primers for TCR Jbeta segments was used. Amplification of the CDR3 region of rearranged TCR beta genes was performed with a multiplex PCR assay on genomic DNA. The Illumina HiSeq System was used to sequence the amplified TCR beta libraries as 87-base-pair reads. As for how the authors treated the data: A later analysis tallied roughly 80 million unique TCR beta chains across the roughly 610 repertoires, and about 12 million of those chains were shared by two or more donors. To remove PCR and sequencing errors, raw reads were error-corrected and collapsed into unique sequences using a nearest-neighbor algorithm that merged closely related sequences. To assign V, D and J gene segments, CDR3 sequences were aligned to IMGT reference sequences. For a sequence to be retained, a match of at least six nucleotides was required to both a V gene segment and a J gene segment. A rearrangement was called productive if the CDR3 had no stop codons and remained in frame with V and J, and every other rearrangement was called non-productive. CDR3 was defined by IMGT convention, running from the second conserved V-encoded cysteine to the conserved J-encoded phenylalanine. Sequences without an unambiguous match to a single V gene segment were excluded from the earlier analysis of approximately 560 of the donors. An earlier analysis of 450 to 650 of the donors called V segments functional above 56.7% productive rearrangements and segregating when the between-donor standard deviation exceeded 5%. A statistical classification framework was developed to diagnose cytomegalovirus status using the catalog of TCR beta chain sequences. V and J gene assignment, in a later analysis, came from comparing TCR nucleotide sequences with IMGT/GENE-DB human TR gene sequences. The TCRdist pipeline was used in a later analysis to assign CDR3 sequences and most-parsimonious VDJ recombination scenarios. In a later analysis, each TCR beta chain was defined by its CDR3 amino acid sequence together with its V-gene family, and reads without a unique V-gene family were excluded. A later analysis removed 500 to 650 highly shared, low-generation-probability nucleotide sequences to deal with suspected cross-contamination and a sequencing artifact. For each public chain, a later analysis derived a clonal expansion index from normalized ranks of inferred template counts within each repertoire. In a later analysis, generation probabilities were computed with a VDJ recombination model fitted to out-of-frame rearrangements, and the resulting probabilities were checked against IGoR. Hypergeometric tests were used in a later analysis to score TCR-TCR, TCR-HLA and TCR-CMV co-occurrence, with a repertoire-size bias correction applied to the TCR pairs. False discovery rates were estimated in a later analysis by permuting HLA or CMV assignments 20 times. A later analysis grouped co-occurring TCRs with DBSCAN, adding TCRdist sequence similarity when clustering within HLA-allele-positive subsets. Repertoires with fewer than 30,000 or more than 120,000 public chains, plus five repertoires with anomalous nucleotide sharing, were excluded from co-occurrence clustering. TCRdb's version of the immuneACCESS table is confined to in-frame rearrangements and falls short of the full clone set. An unresolved V gene accounts for under half of the shortfall where checked; the remainder is of unknown origin. V and J calls and clone size are given by that table; D and trimming were obtained from the DNA. Present in this sample are about 160,000 clones, approximately 79% of which were seen just once. About 4.5% of the sample comes from the top ten.

Material for sequencing was PBMCs. The rearranged segments are TRBV7-8 and TRBJ2-7; perhaps TRBD1 is the D gene, with 5 bases matching. The source is a man aged 40-49 years in good health and CMV-seronegative. The CDR3 loop reads CASSLEQVIYEQYF. The DNA is TGTGCCAGCAGCTTAGAACAGGTCATCTACGAGCAGTACTTC.